The T cell receptor (beta chain) under discussion was sequenced for a study of CD8+ T cells in alopecia areata. Turning to the study itself: Severity of treated patients was scored by affected scalp percentage.

The ends were cut back, 2 bases at V and 7 bases at J, with 8 bases in the middle. Germline CDR1 is MNHEY and CDR2 is SVGAGI. The CDR3 has 13 amino acids. The treatment here: oral pan-JAK inhibitor, 5-10 mg twice daily. Lesional scalp punch biopsies and peripheral blood were collected from alopecia areata patients. cDNA prepared by RNA extraction and subsequent reverse transcription served as the template for sequencing. Data came from immunoSEQ multiplex PCR; TCRdb stores just in-frame clones and leaves some out. The sample yields around 300,000 clones, about three fifths seen once. Comments on this clone: What it binds is not known.

Study-level results: On tofacitinib, scalp clonality and expanded CD8+ clones among top 100 fell significantly.

V is TRBV6-5 and J is TRBJ2-2; D possibly corresponds to TRBD2 (5 bases). The source of this sequence is a human donor with alopecia areata. Specimen: CD4+ T cells sorted from blood, collected at week 52, from a patient treated with tofacitinib. The DNA of the CDR3 is TGTGCCAGCAGTTACCTGGAGGTCGGGGAGCTGTTTTTT. Protein product: CASSYLEVGELFF.